This T cell receptor (beta chain) derives from a study of shared clonotypes between healthy human individuals. Profiling relied on immunoSEQ multiplex PCR, and the TCRdb table lists in-frame clones only, not all of them. The data contain 2,100,000 or so clones, around 95% of them singletons. The CDR3 runs 14 residues. CDR1 is GTSNPN, CDR2 SVGIG, per germline (reference sequence). The V gene lost 1 base and the J gene lost 9 bases, with 18 bases spanning the gap. V usage is TRBV30 and J usage is TRBJ2-5; D remains ambiguous. This TCR was sampled from a man between 18 and 29 years old in good health. Sequencing was done on a sample of naive CD4+ T cells sorted from blood. Documented subset: CD45RA+ positively selected. CDR3 region: CAWSEDLSVVSQYF. The CDR3 bases are TGTGCCTGGAGTGAAGACTTGTCGGTGGTTTCCCAGTACTTC.